The TCR beta chain under discussion was sequenced for a study of cytomegalovirus exposure and HLA in healthy donors. Study information: For the roughly 400 genotyped donors, roughly 80% fell within the Caucasian-associated ancestry cluster.

This CDR3 comprises 18 residues. CDR1 is MNHEY, CDR2 SMNVEV, per germline (reference sequence). Trimming took 4 bases from V and 1 from J; bases not matched to a gene: 13. The PCR contained 60 Vbeta and 13 Jbeta primers. Assay: immunoSEQ multiplex PCR; the TCRdb copy retains only in-frame clones and omits some. In the table there are some 130,000 clones, approximately 85% of which are singletons. As regards this clone: The antigen remains undetermined.

The donors gave bone marrow, and they were healthy. Overall study results and limits: In vitro, three CMV-associated chains proved specific for CMV antigens. One variant, a missense change in DCLRE1C, was linked in a later analysis to TCR beta V- and J-gene trimming.

This receptor was taken from a boy between 10 and 17 years old in good health and CMV-seronegative. The rearrangement joins TRBV27 to TRBJ2-1; 7 nucleotides line up with TRBD2. The sequencing sample was made of PBMCs. The DNA for the CDR3 is TGTGCCAGCAGTTCCCCCAACTTCGGGGGGACTTCCTACAATGAGCAGTTCTTC. This gives the protein CASSSPNFGGTSYNEQFF.